The clone carrying this T cell receptor (beta chain) appeared a few times. This entry belongs to a study of OX40 agonist ivuxolimab in advanced cancers. Profiling relied on immunoSEQ multiplex PCR, and the TCRdb table lists in-frame clones only, not all of them. The table shows 45,000 to 50,000 clones, with approximately 91% occurring only once. This CDR3 contains 15 residues. The V gene's germline CDR1 is SNHLY and CDR2 FYNNEI. V was clipped by 5 bases and J by 4 bases; unmatched bases: 3. The sequenced sample was CD4+ or CD8+ T cells sorted from blood, obtained in a trial of the OX40 agonist ivuxolimab. V usage is TRBV2 and J usage is TRBJ2-1; 12 positions agree with TRBD2. The receptor's source is an adult with an advanced solid tumor such as melanoma, head and neck, liver or kidney cancer. CDR3 sequence reads: CASSLAGGPYNEQFF. The CDR3 region has the DNA TGTGCCAGCAGTCTAGCGGGGGGGCCATACAATGAGCAGTTCTTC.